Below are 17 T cell receptor beta chains sequenced from a single sample in a study of blood T cell repertoires in COVID-19. Data came from immunoSEQ multiplex PCR; TCRdb stores just in-frame clones and leaves some out. The profile shows some 48,000 clones, 85% to 90% of them singletons. The sequenced sample consisted of peripheral blood. The receptors stem from an elderly woman with COVID-19, enrolled during active disease.

This clone turned up a few times. The chain links TRBV27 to TRBJ1-5; D remains ambiguous. Trimming pared 2 bases from V and 3 bases from J, leaving 11 bases between. The CDR3 has 15 residues. Germline CDR1 MNHEY, CDR2 SMNVEV (reference sequence). In DNA form, the CDR3 reads TGTGCCAGCAGTTTAACCCTCGGTCTCAATCAGCCCCAGCATTTT. Translation gives CASSLTLGLNQPQHF.

The CDR3 DNA is TGTGCCAGCAGTCCTCAGGGGGGACCGGGAAACAATCAGCCCCAGCATTTT. Residues: CASSPQGGPGNNQPQHF. The gene calls are TRBV6-6 and TRBJ1-5; 7 positions agree with TRBD1. Germline V gene data show CDR1 as MNHNY and CDR2 as SVGAGI (reference sequence). J was trimmed by 3 bases and V by 5 bases; bases with no gene match: 13. This CDR3 comprises 17 residues.

J is TRBJ1-6 and V is TRBV7-3; D might be TRBD1 (5 bases). The CDR3 sequence is 17 residues long. The germline gives CDR1 SGHTA, CDR2 FQGTGA. V was pared by 4 bases and J by 3 bases, with 16 bases between. This CDR3 is CASSSQADKLYNSPLHF. In DNA form, the CDR3 reads TGTGCCAGCAGCTCCCAGGCGGACAAGCTCTATAATTCACCCCTCCACTTT.

This clone appeared a single time. The chain is built from TRBV15 and TRBJ2-3, with D perhaps matching TRBD1 (6 bases). Germline CDR1 LNHNV, CDR2 YYDKDF (reference sequence). There are 16 residues in the CDR3. V was clipped by 0 bases and J by 0 bases, with 10 bases between them. The CDR3, as DNA: TGTGCCACCAGCAGAGAACAGGGTGCTAGCACAGATACGCAGTATTTT. Its translation: CATSREQGASTDTQYF. The whole variable domain, remainder taken from reference TRBV15 and TRBJ2-3, is DAMVIQNPRYQVTQFGKPVTLSCSQTLNHNVMYWYQQKSSQAPKLLFHYYDKDFNNEADTPDNFQSRRPNTSFCFLDIRSPGLGDTAMYLCATSREQGASTDTQYFGPGTRLTVL.

The chain links TRBV5-1 to TRBJ2-3, with 8 nucleotides matching TRBD1. Germline V gene sequence: CDR1 SGHRS, CDR2 YFSETQ. The CDR3 contains 16 residues. V lost 0 bases and J lost 0; bases outside the gene matches: 3. The CDR3, as DNA: TGCGCCAGCAGCTTGGGTGGGACAGGAAGCACAGATACGCAGTATTTT. Its translation is CASSLGGTGSTDTQYF.

V gene TRBV7-9 combines with J gene TRBJ2-5, with 9 nucleotides matching TRBD2. This CDR3 region has 19 residues. Per germline, CDR1 SEHNR and CDR2 FQNEAQ (reference sequence). With 1 base clipped from V and 10 bases from J, the junction kept 22 bases outside the gene matches. The chain's CDR3 is CASSLGALAGARSLEDQYF. CDR3 DNA sequence: TGTGCCAGCAGCTTAGGGGCCTTAGCGGGGGCCCGGTCCCTAGAGGACCAGTACTTC. The whole variable domain, filled in from reference TRBV7-9 and TRBJ2-5, reads DTGVSQNPRHKITKRGQNVTFRCDPISEHNRLYWYRQTLGQGPEFLTYFQNEAQLEKSRLLSDRFSAERPKGSFSTLEIQRTEQGDSAMYLCASSLGALAGARSLEDQYFGPGTRLLVL.

The CDR3 DNA reads as TGTGCCAGCAGAAAAATGAAGCGGGGCCAAGAGACCCAGTACTTC. Translated, it gives CASRKMKRGQETQYF. The chain joins TRBV7-2 to TRBJ2-5, with TRBD2 matching over 7 bases. Per the germline V gene, CDR1 is SGHTA and CDR2 is FQGNSA. This CDR3 spans 15 amino acids. V trimming: 6 bases; J trimming: 1 base; junction bases outside the gene matches: 8. The full variable domain, rest sourced from reference TRBV7-2 and TRBJ2-5, is GAGVSQSPSNKVTEKGKDVELRCDPISGHTALYWYRQSLGQGLEFLIYFQGNSAPDKSGLPSDRFSAERTGGSVSTLTIQRTQQEDSAVYLCASRKMKRGQETQYFGPGTRLLVL.

This chain joins TRBV6-1 and TRBJ2-7; TRBD2 matches at 7 bases. Germline CDR1 reads MNHNS; CDR2 reads SASEGT. This CDR3 has 15 amino acids. The V segment lost 2 bases and the J segment 6 bases; nucleotides outside the gene matches: 10. This CDR3 is CASSETWGTIFEQYF. Here the CDR3 DNA reads TGTGCCAGCAGTGAAACGTGGGGGACTATTTTCGAGCAGTACTTC.

V usage is TRBV2 and J usage is TRBJ2-5; 11 bases are shared with TRBD2. The junction had 6 bases not matched to a gene; V was cut back by 1 base and J by 5 bases. The germline V gene encodes CDR1 SNHLY and CDR2 FYNNEI. The CDR3 extends over 16 amino acids. The CDR3 DNA sequence: TGTGCCAGCAGTGAAGGTAGCGGGAGGGCCTACGAGACCCAGTACTTC. It is translated as CASSEGSGRAYETQYF. Based on the CDR3 plus reference TRBV2 and TRBJ2-5, the full variable domain is EPEVTQTPSHQVTQMGQEVILRCVPISNHLYFYWYRQILGQKVEFLVSFYNNEISEKSEIFDDQFSVERPDGSNFTLKIRSTKLEDSAMYFCASSEGSGRAYETQYFGPGTRLLVL.

This chain links TRBV4-2 with TRBJ1-2, with 8 bases fitting TRBD1. CDR3 size: 14 residues. CDR1 and CDR2 from the germline V gene are LGHNA and YNFKEQ. Trimming removed 6 bases from V and 4 bases from J; junction bases left unmatched: 7. In DNA form, the CDR3 reads TGTGCCAGCAGTCCGACAGGGGCAACCTATGGCTACACCTTC. Its translation is CASSPTGATYGYTF.

This chain uses TRBV5-1 with TRBJ2-5, with a tentative D call TRBD1 (5 bases). The CDR3 totals 12 residues. V lost 5 bases, J lost 5 bases, and 10 bases lay in between. The V gene's germline CDR1 is SGHRS and CDR2 YFSETQ. The CDR3 spells CASRIGVETQYF. Written as DNA, the CDR3 is TGCGCCAGCAGAATAGGGGTTGAGACCCAGTACTTC.

The chain carries TRBV7-3 and TRBJ2-1; maybe TRBD1 (6 bases). CDR1 is SGHTA and CDR2 is FQGTGA in the germline V gene. Trimming pared 1 base from V and 3 bases from J, leaving 19 bases between. This CDR3 spans 18 amino acids. Written as DNA, the CDR3 is TGTGCCAGCAGCTTAATAGGGCCGACAGGAGGTAGCTACAATGAGCAGTTCTTC. This codes for CASSLIGPTGGSYNEQFF.

The J gene is TRBJ1-2, the V gene TRBV24-1; D is possibly TRBD1 (6 bases). Trimming took off 6 bases at V and 4 bases at J, with 11 bases between the two ends. This CDR3 has 13 amino acids. Germline V CDR1 and CDR2: KGHDR, SFDVKD. CDR3 DNA: TGTGCCACCAGTTCCAGGGGTTCCTATGGCTACACCTTC. Protein product: CATSSRGSYGYTF.

The chain employs TRBV5-6 and TRBJ1-2; D unresolved. This CDR3 comprises 15 residues. Trimming took off 1 base at V and 5 bases at J, with 15 bases between the two ends. From germline, CDR1 is SGHDT and CDR2 YYEEEE. CDR3 nucleotide sequence: TGTGCCAGCAGCTTGTATATCGAGGGCCCATATGGCTACACCTTC. Its translation is CASSLYIEGPYGYTF.

CDR3 nucleotides: TGTGCCAGCAGCGGGAGGACAGCTATGAACACTGAAGCTTTCTTT. The encoded protein is CASSGRTAMNTEAFF. This chain links TRBV28 with TRBJ1-1; D possibly corresponds to TRBD1 (6 bases). This CDR3 has 15 residues. Germline V lookup: CDR1 MDHEN, CDR2 SYDVKM. V shed 6 bases and J shed 0 bases, with 14 bases lying between them.

V is TRBV27 and J is TRBJ2-1; tentatively, D is TRBD2 (6 bases). Per the germline V gene, CDR1 is MNHEY and CDR2 is SMNVEV (reference sequence). V lost 5 bases, J lost 10 bases, and 18 bases lay in between. The CDR3 runs 14 residues. The CDR3 is CASSPPGLAAEQFF. The CDR3, as DNA: TGTGCCAGCAGTCCCCCGGGACTGGCGGCAGAGCAGTTCTTC.

The chain employs TRBV5-1 and TRBJ1-1; D unclear. This CDR3 is 14 amino acids long. The germline gives CDR1 SGHRS, CDR2 YFSETQ. V lost 0 bases and J lost 1, with 7 bases in between. The CDR3 DNA sequence: TGCGCCAGCAGCTTGGGGGCAGCGAACACTGAAGCTTTCTTT. This codes for CASSLGAANTEAFF.